The 30 T cell receptor beta chains given below trace back to one sample, sequenced in a study of Graves' ophthalmopathy and Graves' hyperthyroidism. RNA transcripts were the source from which TCR beta CDR3 regions were amplified. HTBI primers were employed in first-round RT-PCR, then a second-round multiplex PCR followed. Each CDR3 protein gets one entry after TCRdb re-called the multiplex PCR reads with MiXCR. The table lists about 380,000 distinct CDR3 sequences, over 15% of them singletons, with roughly 7% in the top ten. What was sequenced was peripheral blood. These TCRs come from a woman younger than 35 with stable Graves' hyperthyroidism.

Many counts were recorded for this clonotype. The chain links TRBV6-5 to TRBJ2-5, with TRBD1 matching 8 bases. This CDR3 region has 17 residues. J lost 2 bases, V lost 5 bases, and 13 bases had no gene match. Germline lookup yields CDR1 MNHEY and CDR2 SVGAGI. CDR3 amino acids: CASSHTPRTGRQETQYF. The DNA of the CDR3 is TGTGCCAGCAGTCACACCCCCCGGACAGGGCGGCAAGAGACCCAGTACTTC.

This clonotype showed up many times. The chain recombines TRBV6-1 with TRBJ1-1; D remains unclear. The CDR3 is 15 amino acids. V lost 7 bases and J lost 0, with 15 bases in between. The germline gives CDR1 MNHNS, CDR2 SASEGT. The CDR3 spells CASTENLAVNTEAFF. The CDR3 DNA is TGTGCCAGCACTGAGAATCTTGCGGTGAACACTGAAGCTTTCTTT.

As regards this clonotype: A single base separates this from a much larger clone, so it may be a read error. The conserved phenylalanine or tryptophan is not found at the CDR3 terminus, so this likely reflects a read error. This chain links TRBV9 with TRBJ1-2; 12 nucleotides align to TRBD1. The CDR3 runs to 15 residues. The germline V gene has CDR1 SGDLS and CDR2 YYNGEE. V gave up 3 bases and J gave up 4 bases; unmatched junction bases: 4. This chain's CDR3 is CASSDRDRGPYGYTY. CDR3 in DNA: TGTGCCAGCAGCGACCGGGACAGGGGGCCCTATGGCTACACCTAC.

This clonotype was counted many times. The genes are TRBV15 and TRBJ1-1; TRBD1 might be the D (6 bases). Trimming removed 0 bases from V and 13 bases from J, with 21 bases in between. This CDR3 comprises 15 residues. The germline gives CDR1 LNHNV, CDR2 YYDKDF (reference sequence). The CDR3 sequence is CATSRDRTVNPRDFF. CDR3 DNA: TGTGCCACCAGCAGAGATAGGACAGTCAACCCTAGGGATTTCTTT.

The V gene is TRBV2, the J gene TRBJ1-1; D remains ambiguous. In germline, CDR1 is SNHLY, CDR2 FYNNEI. V was clipped by 4 bases and J by 0 bases, with 9 bases between them. The CDR3 has 14 residues. The CDR3 nucleotides are TGTGCCAGCAGTGCGCTGTCGGTGAACACTGAAGCTTTCTTT. Translating it yields CASSALSVNTEAFF.

This clonotype was seen a few times. V is TRBV4-2 and J is TRBJ2-1, with D perhaps matching TRBD1 or TRBD2 (5 bases each). CDR1 and CDR2 from the germline V gene are LGHNA and YNFKEQ. The CDR3 is made up of 15 amino acids. V was trimmed by 5 bases and J by 8 bases, leaving 19 bases between them. The CDR3 DNA sequence: TGTGCCAGCAGCGCGCGTCGAGGGGTGGGCGATGAGCAGTTCTTC. Residues: CASSARRGVGDEQFF.

This clonotype has ten or more counts. The rearrangement links TRBV19 to TRBJ1-1; the match to TRBD1 covers 8 bases. The CDR3 sequence is 15 residues long. V was clipped by 5 bases and J by 10 bases; unmatched bases: 15. Germline V CDR1 and CDR2: LNHDA, SQIVND (reference sequence). This CDR3 reads CASSLTGGTGRGAFF. As DNA, the CDR3 is TGTGCCAGTAGTCTTACCGGCGGGACAGGACGGGGAGCTTTCTTT.

This clonotype has ten or more counts. One end of the junction is discordant with germline, which a read error may explain. The CDR3 protein is CASSDGPNAEAFF. The CDR3, as DNA: TGTGCCAGCAGTGACGGCCCGAACGCTGAAGCTTTCTTT. The rearrangement joins TRBV6-1 to TRBJ1-1; D unclear. Per the germline V gene, CDR1 is MNHNS and CDR2 is SASEGT. The CDR3 runs to 13 residues.

This clonotype was seen ten or more times. The chain employs TRBV6-1 and TRBJ2-2, with 8 bases fitting TRBD2. The CDR3 sequence is 15 residues long. V shed 6 bases and J 1 base; nucleotides not matched to a gene: 4. Germline CDR1 is MNHNS and CDR2 is SASEGT. CDR3 amino acids: CASRPTSGNTGELFF. For the CDR3, the DNA is TGTGCCAGCAGACCCACTAGCGGGAACACCGGGGAGCTGTTTTTT.

In its sample, this clonotype was seen a few times. The V and J genes are TRBV6-1 and TRBJ2-7; 11 bases fit TRBD2. The trim removed 6 bases at V and 3 bases at J, leaving 7 bases unmatched. The CDR3 length is 15 residues. CDR1 and CDR2 from the germline V gene are MNHNS and SASEGT. CDR3 protein: CASSLSGGGRYEQYF. DNA of the CDR3: TGTGCCAGCAGCCTTAGCGGGGGGGGTCGCTACGAGCAGTACTTC.

This clonotype turned up a few times. The CDR3 region has the DNA TGTGCCAGCAGAGCGGGACTAGCGAAAAACATTCAGTACTTC. As protein: CASRAGLAKNIQYF. The chain uses TRBV7-9 and TRBJ2-4; 10 positions agree with TRBD2. CDR3 size: 14 residues. Trimming at V came to 6 bases and at J to 4 bases, leaving 3 bases not matched to a gene. Germline V gene data show CDR1 as SEHNR and CDR2 as FQNEAQ (reference sequence). Filled out from reference TRBV7-9 and TRBJ2-4, the complete variable domain reads DTGVSQNPRHKITKRGQNVTFRCDPISEHNRLYWYRQTLGQGPEFLTYFQNEAQLEKSRLLSDRFSAERPKGSFSTLEIQRTEQGDSAMYLCASRAGLAKNIQYFGAGTRLSVL.

This clonotype was recorded only once. The junction does not match germline at one end; this may be a read error. This sequence joins TRBV4-1 and TRBJ2-2, with 7 bases matching TRBD1. Germline CDR1 is MGHRA and CDR2 is YSYEKL. The length of the CDR3 is 15 residues. The CDR3 is CVSSQHQQGPGELFF. The CDR3, as DNA: TGCGTCAGCAGCCAGCATCAACAGGGGCCCGGGGAGCTGTTTTTT.

The sample holds many counts of this clonotype. The chain couples TRBV2 to TRBJ1-2; D may be TRBD1 (5 bases). The CDR3 has 14 amino acids. Germline lookup yields CDR1 SNHLY and CDR2 FYNNEI. V lost 3 bases and J lost 5, with 13 bases in between. The CDR3 DNA reads as TGTGCCAGCAGTGATATGGGACGGGAATATGGCTACACCTTC. The encoded protein is CASSDMGREYGYTF.

In its sample, this clonotype was seen many times. This chain joins TRBV6-5 and TRBJ2-7; D is possibly TRBD1 or TRBD2 (5 bases each). Germline V gene data show CDR1 as MNHEY and CDR2 as SVGAGI. Trimming cost V 7 bases and J 2 bases, with 12 bases left between them. The CDR3 spans 13 residues. CDR3 DNA: TGTGCCAGCACCTGGGACGGGCCCTACGAGCAGTACTTC. Translation gives CASTWDGPYEQYF.

V usage is TRBV29-1 and J usage is TRBJ1-2; 7 bases fit TRBD1. Germline values: CDR1 SQVTM, CDR2 ANQGSEA. Losses at the gene ends were 7 bases for V and 8 bases for J; bases not matched to a gene: 10. CDR3 length equals 12 residues. CDR3 sequence (DNA): TGCAGCGGTTCGACAGGGAGCGGGGGCTACACCTTC. This codes for CSGSTGSGGYTF.

The table lists this clonotype with many counts. Its ends do not fully match the called genes, so a read error is possible. The chain has TRBV7-9 and TRBJ1-1; D is uncertain. CDR1 and CDR2 (germline): SEHNR, FQNEAQ (reference sequence). The CDR3 is 16 residues long. The CDR3 sequence: CASSSLGGGMKTEAFF. The DNA for the CDR3 is TGTGCCAGCAGCTCCCTGGGCGGCGGGATGAAAACTGAAGCTTTCTTT.

Of note for this clonotype: The CDR3 does not end in the conserved phenylalanine or tryptophan, so this is likely a read error. V and J are TRBV12-3 or TRBV12-4 and TRBJ2-5; 9 bases are shared with TRBD1. The CDR3 contains 15 residues. CDR3 protein: CASSLGTGSQESQYY. Here the CDR3 DNA reads TGTGCCAGCAGTTTGGGGACAGGGTCACAAGAGTCCCAGTACTAC.

V gene TRBV27 combines with J gene TRBJ2-7; 9 bases fit TRBD2. Germline trimming cut 10 bases from V and 0 bases from J; bases unmatched to any gene: 10. The length of the CDR3 is 15 residues. Germline CDR1 and CDR2: MNHEY and SMNVEV (reference sequence). In nucleotides, the CDR3 is TGTGCCACCTGTCCTAGCGGGGCCTACTCCTACGAGCAGTACTTC. It translates to CATCPSGAYSYEQYF.

V usage is TRBV19 and J usage is TRBJ1-6; D is perhaps TRBD1 (6 bases). This CDR3 is built from 15 residues. Germline assignment: CDR1 LNHDA and CDR2 SQIVND (reference sequence). V shed 0 bases and J shed 8 bases, with 11 bases lying between them. CDR3 in DNA: TGTGCCAGTAGTATAGATCAGGGGTTCGATTCACCCCTCCACTTT. It encodes CASSIDQGFDSPLHF.

This clonotype appeared many times. Here the CDR3 DNA reads TGTGCCAGCATCTCGACCTTCTATGGCTACACCTTC. Protein: CASISTFYGYTF. The rearrangement joins TRBV6-1 to TRBJ1-2, with no clear D. Germline CDR1 is MNHNS and CDR2 is SASEGT. This CDR3 spans 12 amino acids. V lost 7 bases to trimming and J lost 4 bases, with 10 bases between them.

Ten or more counts support this clonotype. V usage is TRBV6-5 and J usage is TRBJ1-1; 7 nucleotides match TRBD1. CDR1 and CDR2 (germline): MNHEY, SVGAGI. The CDR3 runs to 14 residues. The V and J ends lost 0 bases and 7 bases, in that order; junction bases with no gene match: 5. The CDR3 here is CASSYSNRGREAFF. The CDR3 coding sequence is TGTGCCAGCAGTTACTCGAACAGGGGCCGTGAAGCTTTCTTT.

This clonotype came up many times. The chain recombines TRBV24-1 with TRBJ2-2; the D gene is possibly TRBD2 (6 bases). CDR1 and CDR2 (germline): KGHDR, SFDVKD. The V gene lost 7 bases and the J gene lost 6 bases, with 8 bases spanning the gap. The CDR3 consists of 12 residues. The chain's CDR3 is CATRGEAGELFF. The DNA for the CDR3 is TGTGCCACCAGAGGGGAGGCCGGGGAGCTGTTTTTT.

This clonotype was counted between two and nine times. This chain connects TRBV12-5 to TRBJ2-7, with no clear D. The CDR3 totals 12 residues. Trimming shortened V by 1 base and J by 6 bases, and 7 bases separated the two germline ends. Germline values: CDR1 LGHNT, CDR2 FRNRAP. CDR3 residues: CASGLGGSEQYF. The CDR3 coding sequence is TGTGCTAGTGGTTTGGGGGGAAGCGAGCAGTACTTC. Using reference TRBV12-5 and TRBJ2-7 for the parts outside the CDR3, the full variable domain is DARVTQTPRHKVTEMGQEVTMRCQPILGHNTVFWYRQTMMQGLELLAYFRNRAPLDDSGMPKDRFSAEMPDATLATLKIQPSEPRDSAVYFCASGLGGSEQYFGPGTRLTVT.

This clonotype was detected a few times. Being one base from a much bigger clone, this may be a read error. J is TRBJ2-2 and V is TRBV7-9; either TRBD1 or TRBD2 may fit D (5 bases each). CDR1 and CDR2 from the germline V gene are SEHNR and FQNEAQ (reference sequence). The CDR3 extends over 11 amino acids. The CDR3 loop is CATEDTGELCF. The CDR3 bases are TGTGCCACTGAGGACACCGGGGAGCTGTGTTTT.

This clonotype occurred many times. The rearrangement joins TRBV6-5 to TRBJ2-7; weak D call: TRBD1 (7 bases). V dropped 4 bases and J dropped 7 bases, with 23 bases sitting between them. CDR3 length: 16 residues. The V gene's germline CDR1 is MNHEY and CDR2 SVGAGI. The CDR3 DNA reads TGTGCCAGCAGTTTGGATAAACCAGGGGGGCTTTATGAGCAGTACTTC. Encoded protein: CASSLDKPGGLYEQYF.

This clonotype was detected many times. This rearrangement joins TRBV6-5 to TRBJ2-2; a possible D gene is TRBD1 (5 bases). CDR1 and CDR2 (germline): MNHEY, SVGAGI. V shed 7 bases and J shed 5 bases, with 11 bases lying between them. The length of the CDR3 is 13 residues. In DNA, the CDR3 is TGTGCCAGCAAGGGGTATGGGACCGGGGAGCTGTTTTTT. Protein sequence: CASKGYGTGELFF.

The rearrangement joins TRBV11-1 to TRBJ1-1, with 10 bases aligning to TRBD1. Germline CDR1 SGHAT, CDR2 FQDESV (reference sequence). After removal of 0 bases from V and 6 bases from J, the junction contained 19 bases not matched to a gene. This CDR3 spans 20 amino acids. Written as DNA, the CDR3 is TGTGCCAGCAGCTTAGCATACCCCGGGACAGGGGCTTTGGGGGACCCTGAAGCTTTCTTT. This gives the protein CASSLAYPGTGALGDPEAFF.

V gene TRBV24-1 combines with J gene TRBJ2-2; 13 nucleotides agree with TRBD2. The CDR3 length is 17 residues. Unmatched junction bases numbered 7, after V lost 3 bases and J lost 7 bases. The germline V gene encodes CDR1 KGHDR and CDR2 SFDVKD. The CDR3 nucleotides are TGTGCCACCAGTGATGCCAGACTAGCGGGGGGCCTCGGGGAGCTGTTTTTT. As protein: CATSDARLAGGLGELFF.

The DNA of the CDR3 is TGTGCCAGCAGCCAAGTCGGGATCAACTCCCCCAGAGAGACCCAGTACTTC. As protein: CASSQVGINSPRETQYF. The chain combines TRBV4-2 with TRBJ2-5; D might be TRBD2 (5 bases). Trimming cost V 1 base and J 4 bases, with 19 bases left between them. This CDR3 region has 17 residues. The germline V gene has CDR1 LGHNA and CDR2 YNFKEQ.

This clonotype came up many times. The rearrangement links TRBV6-2 or TRBV6-3 to TRBJ1-2; 8 nucleotides line up with TRBD1. Trimming took 4 bases from V and 5 from J; bases not matched to a gene: 3. The CDR3 totals 13 residues. Germline V gene sequence: CDR1 MNHEY, CDR2 SVGEGT. The CDR3 DNA is TGTGCCAGCAGTTCACAGGGGGAGTATGGCTACACCTTC. This encodes CASSSQGEYGYTF.